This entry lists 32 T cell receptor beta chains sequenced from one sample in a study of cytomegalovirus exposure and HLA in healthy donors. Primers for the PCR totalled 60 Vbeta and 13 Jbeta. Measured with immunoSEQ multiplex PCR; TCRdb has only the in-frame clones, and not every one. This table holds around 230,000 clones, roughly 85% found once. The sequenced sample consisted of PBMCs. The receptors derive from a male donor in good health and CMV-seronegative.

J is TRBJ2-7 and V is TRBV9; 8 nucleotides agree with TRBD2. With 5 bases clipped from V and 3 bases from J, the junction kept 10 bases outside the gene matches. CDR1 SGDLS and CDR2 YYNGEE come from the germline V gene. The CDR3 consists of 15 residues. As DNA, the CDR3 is TGTGCCAGCAGTTCTCCCAAGCGGGAGCTCTACGAGCAGTACTTC. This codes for CASSSPKRELYEQYF.

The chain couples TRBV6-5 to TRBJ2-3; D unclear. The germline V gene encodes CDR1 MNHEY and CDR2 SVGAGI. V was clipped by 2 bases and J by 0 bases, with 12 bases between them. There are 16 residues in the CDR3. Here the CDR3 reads CASSYNGWSSTDTQYF. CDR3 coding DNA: TGTGCCAGCAGTTACAATGGCTGGTCTAGCACAGATACGCAGTATTTT.

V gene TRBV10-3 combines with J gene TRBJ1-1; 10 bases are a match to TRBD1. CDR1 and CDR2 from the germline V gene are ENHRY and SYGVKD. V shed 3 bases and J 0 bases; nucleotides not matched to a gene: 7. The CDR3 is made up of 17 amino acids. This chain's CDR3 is CAISEGTGDSLNTEAFF. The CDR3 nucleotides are TGTGCCATCAGTGAAGGGACAGGGGACTCCTTGAACACTGAAGCTTTCTTT.

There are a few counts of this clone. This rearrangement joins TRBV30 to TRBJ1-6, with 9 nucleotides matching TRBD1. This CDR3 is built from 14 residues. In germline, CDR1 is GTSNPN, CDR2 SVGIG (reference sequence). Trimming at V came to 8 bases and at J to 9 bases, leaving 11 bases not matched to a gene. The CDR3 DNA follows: TGTGCCGGAGGGACAGGGAGGGGAGTTTCACCCCTCCACTTT. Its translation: CAGGTGRGVSPLHF.

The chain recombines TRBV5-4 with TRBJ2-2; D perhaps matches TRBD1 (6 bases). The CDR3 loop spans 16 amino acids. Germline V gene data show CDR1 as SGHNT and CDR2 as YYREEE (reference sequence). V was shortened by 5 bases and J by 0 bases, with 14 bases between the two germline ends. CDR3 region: CASRATGLTNTGELFF. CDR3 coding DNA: TGTGCCAGCAGGGCAACAGGGCTTACGAACACCGGGGAGCTGTTTTTT.

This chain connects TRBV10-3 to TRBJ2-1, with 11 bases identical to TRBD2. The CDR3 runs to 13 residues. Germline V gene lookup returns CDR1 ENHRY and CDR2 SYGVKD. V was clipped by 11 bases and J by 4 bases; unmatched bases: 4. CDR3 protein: CAVLAGGYNEQFF. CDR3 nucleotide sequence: TGTGCCGTCCTAGCGGGAGGTTACAATGAGCAGTTCTTC.

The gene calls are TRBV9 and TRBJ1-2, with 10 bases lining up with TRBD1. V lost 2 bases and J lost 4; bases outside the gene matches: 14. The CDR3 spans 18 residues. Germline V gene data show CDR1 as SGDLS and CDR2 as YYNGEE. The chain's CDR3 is CASSVGPPGTGALYGYTF. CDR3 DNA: TGTGCCAGCAGCGTGGGCCCACCCGGGACAGGGGCCCTCTATGGCTACACCTTC.

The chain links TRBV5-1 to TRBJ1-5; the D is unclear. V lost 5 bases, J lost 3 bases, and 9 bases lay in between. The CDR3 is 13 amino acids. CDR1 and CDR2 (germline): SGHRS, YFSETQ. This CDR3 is CASSFNFNQPQHF. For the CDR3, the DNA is TGCGCCAGCAGTTTTAATTTCAATCAGCCCCAGCATTTT. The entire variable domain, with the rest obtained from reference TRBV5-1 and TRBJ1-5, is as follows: KAGVTQTPRYLIKTRGQQVTLSCSPISGHRSVSWYQQTPGQGLQFLFEYFSETQRNKGNFPGRFSGRQFSNSRSEMNVSTLELGDSALYLCASSFNFNQPQHFGDGTRLSIL.

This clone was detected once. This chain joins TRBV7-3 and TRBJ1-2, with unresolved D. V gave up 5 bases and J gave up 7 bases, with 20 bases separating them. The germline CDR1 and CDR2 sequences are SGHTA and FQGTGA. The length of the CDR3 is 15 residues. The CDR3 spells CASSPGFGVLPGYTF. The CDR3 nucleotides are TGTGCCAGCAGCCCAGGTTTCGGGGTACTTCCTGGCTACACCTTC.

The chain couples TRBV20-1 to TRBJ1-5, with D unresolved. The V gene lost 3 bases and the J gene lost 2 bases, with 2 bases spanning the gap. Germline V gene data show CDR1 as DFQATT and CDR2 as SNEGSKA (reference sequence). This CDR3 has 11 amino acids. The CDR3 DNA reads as TGCAGTGCTAGCGGCAATCAGCCCCAGCATTTT. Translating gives CSASGNQPQHF.

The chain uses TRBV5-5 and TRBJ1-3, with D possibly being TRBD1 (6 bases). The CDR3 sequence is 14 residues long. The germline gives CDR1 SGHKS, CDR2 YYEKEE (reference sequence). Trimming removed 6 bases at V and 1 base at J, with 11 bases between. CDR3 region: CASNHRESGNTIYF. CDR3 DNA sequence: TGTGCCAGCAACCACAGGGAATCTGGAAACACCATATATTTT.

CDR3 sequence reads: CASSWQGGLINTEAFF. DNA for the CDR3: TGCGCCAGCAGCTGGCAAGGGGGCTTAATAAACACTGAAGCTTTCTTT. The chain employs TRBV5-1 and TRBJ1-1; 7 bases map to TRBD1. This CDR3 is built from 16 residues. Losses at the gene ends were 3 bases for V and 2 bases for J; bases not matched to a gene: 10. Germline lookup yields CDR1 SGHRS and CDR2 YFSETQ. Combining the CDR3 with reference TRBV5-1 and TRBJ1-1 gives the whole variable domain KAGVTQTPRYLIKTRGQQVTLSCSPISGHRSVSWYQQTPGQGLQFLFEYFSETQRNKGNFPGRFSGRQFSNSRSEMNVSTLELGDSALYLCASSWQGGLINTEAFFGQGTRLTVV.

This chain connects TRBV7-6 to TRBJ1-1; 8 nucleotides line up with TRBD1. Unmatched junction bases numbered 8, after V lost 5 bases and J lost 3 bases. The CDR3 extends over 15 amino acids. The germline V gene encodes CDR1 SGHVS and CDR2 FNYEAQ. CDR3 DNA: TGTGCCAGCAGCCACTCCACAGGGGGGGACACTGAAGCTTTCTTT. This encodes CASSHSTGGDTEAFF. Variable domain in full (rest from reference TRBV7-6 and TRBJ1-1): GAGVSQSPRYKVTKRGQDVALRCDPISGHVSLYWYRQALGQGPEFLTYFNYEAQQDKSGLPNDRFSAERPEGSISTLTIQRTEQRDSAMYRCASSHSTGGDTEAFFGQGTRLTVV.

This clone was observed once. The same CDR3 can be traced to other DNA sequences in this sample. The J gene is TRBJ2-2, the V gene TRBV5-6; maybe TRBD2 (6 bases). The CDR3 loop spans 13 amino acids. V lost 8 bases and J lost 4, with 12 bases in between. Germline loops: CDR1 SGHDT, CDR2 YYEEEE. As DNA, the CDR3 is TGTGCCAGTCGGGGGTGGGGCACCGGGGAGCTGTTTTTT. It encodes CASRGWGTGELFF.

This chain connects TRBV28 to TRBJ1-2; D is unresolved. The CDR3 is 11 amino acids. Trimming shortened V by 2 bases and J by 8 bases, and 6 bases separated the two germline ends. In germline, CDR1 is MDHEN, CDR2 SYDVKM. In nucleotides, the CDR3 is TGTGCCAGCAGTTTAGGAGGAGGCTACACCTTC. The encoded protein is CASSLGGGYTF.

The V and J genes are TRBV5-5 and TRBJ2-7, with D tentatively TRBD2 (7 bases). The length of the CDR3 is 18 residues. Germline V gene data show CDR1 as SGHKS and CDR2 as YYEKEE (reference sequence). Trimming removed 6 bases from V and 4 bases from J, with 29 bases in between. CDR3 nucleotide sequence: TGTGCCAGCAAGCTATCCCCCGTCGGGGGGCTCAGGCCTTACGAGCAGTACTTC. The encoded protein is CASKLSPVGGLRPYEQYF.

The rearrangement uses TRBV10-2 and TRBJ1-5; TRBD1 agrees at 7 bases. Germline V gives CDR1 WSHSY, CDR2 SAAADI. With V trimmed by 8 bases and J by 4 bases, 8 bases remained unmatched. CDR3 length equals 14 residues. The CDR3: CASVPRQGNQPQHF. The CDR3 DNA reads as TGCGCCAGCGTACCTAGACAGGGTAATCAGCCCCAGCATTTT.

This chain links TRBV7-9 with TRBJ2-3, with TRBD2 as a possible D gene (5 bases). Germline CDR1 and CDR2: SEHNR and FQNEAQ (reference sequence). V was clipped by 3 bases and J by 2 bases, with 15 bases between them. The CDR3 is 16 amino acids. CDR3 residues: CASSFLAEGSTDTQYF. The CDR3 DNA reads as TGTGCCAGCAGCTTCCTAGCCGAAGGATCCACAGATACGCAGTATTTT.

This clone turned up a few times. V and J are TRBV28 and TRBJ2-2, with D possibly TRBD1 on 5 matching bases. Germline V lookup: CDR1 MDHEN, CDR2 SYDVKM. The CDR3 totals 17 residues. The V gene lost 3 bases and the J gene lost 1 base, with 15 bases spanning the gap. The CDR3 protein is CASSFPLAGWNTGELFF. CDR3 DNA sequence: TGTGCCAGCAGTTTCCCCCTCGCAGGGTGGAACACCGGGGAGCTGTTTTTT.

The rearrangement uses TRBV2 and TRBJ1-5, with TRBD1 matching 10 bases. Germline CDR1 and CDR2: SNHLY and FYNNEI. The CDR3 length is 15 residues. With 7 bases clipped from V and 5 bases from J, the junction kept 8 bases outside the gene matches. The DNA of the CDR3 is TGTGCCAGCAATCCGGGACAGGGGACGCATCAGCCCCAGCATTTT. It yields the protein CASNPGQGTHQPQHF.

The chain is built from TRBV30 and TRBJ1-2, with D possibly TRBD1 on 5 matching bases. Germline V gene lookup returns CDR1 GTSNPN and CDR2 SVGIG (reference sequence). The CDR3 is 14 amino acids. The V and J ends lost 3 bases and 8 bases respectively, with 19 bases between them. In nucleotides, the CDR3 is TGTGCCTGGAGACAACGAGGTGGACAAATCGGCTACACCTTC. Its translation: CAWRQRGGQIGYTF.

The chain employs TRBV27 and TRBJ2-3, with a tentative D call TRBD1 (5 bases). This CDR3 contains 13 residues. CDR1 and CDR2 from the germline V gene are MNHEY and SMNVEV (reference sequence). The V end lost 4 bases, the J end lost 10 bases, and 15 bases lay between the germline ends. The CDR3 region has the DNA TGTGCCAGCAGTTCCGACAGAACCAGGGCGCAGTATTTT. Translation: CASSSDRTRAQYF.

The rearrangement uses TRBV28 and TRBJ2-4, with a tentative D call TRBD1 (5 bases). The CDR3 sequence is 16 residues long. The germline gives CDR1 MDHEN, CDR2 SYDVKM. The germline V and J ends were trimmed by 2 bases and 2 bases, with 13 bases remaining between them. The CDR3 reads CASSLRGRGTKNIQYF. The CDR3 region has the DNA TGTGCCAGCAGTTTAAGGGGAAGGGGTACCAAAAACATTCAGTACTTC.

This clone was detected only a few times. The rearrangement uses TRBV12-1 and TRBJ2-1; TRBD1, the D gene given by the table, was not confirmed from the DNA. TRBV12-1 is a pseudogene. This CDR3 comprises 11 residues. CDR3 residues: CASTPGDEQFF. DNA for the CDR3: TGTGCCAGCACCCCAGGCGATGAGCAGTTCTTC.

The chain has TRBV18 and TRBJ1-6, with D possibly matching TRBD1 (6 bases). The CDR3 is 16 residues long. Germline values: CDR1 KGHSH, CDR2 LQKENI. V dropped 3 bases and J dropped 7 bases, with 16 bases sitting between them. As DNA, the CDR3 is TGTGCCAGCTCACCGTTGGGGGCTGTGCAAAATTCACCCCTCCACTTT. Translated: CASSPLGAVQNSPLHF.

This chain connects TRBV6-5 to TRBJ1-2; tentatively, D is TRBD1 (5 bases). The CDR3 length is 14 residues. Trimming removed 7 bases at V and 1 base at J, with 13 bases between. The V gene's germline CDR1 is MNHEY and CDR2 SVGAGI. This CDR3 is CASKMGGGNYGYTF. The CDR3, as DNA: TGTGCCAGCAAAATGGGGGGGGGTAACTATGGCTACACCTTC.

CDR3 nucleotide sequence: TGTGCAACAAGCTTTGGGCACAGGGACTACGAGCAGTACTTC. Protein product: CATSFGHRDYEQYF. The chain combines TRBV7-8 with TRBJ2-7, with D possibly being TRBD1 (6 bases). Per the germline V gene, CDR1 is SGHVS and CDR2 is FQNEAQ. CDR3 length: 14 amino acids.

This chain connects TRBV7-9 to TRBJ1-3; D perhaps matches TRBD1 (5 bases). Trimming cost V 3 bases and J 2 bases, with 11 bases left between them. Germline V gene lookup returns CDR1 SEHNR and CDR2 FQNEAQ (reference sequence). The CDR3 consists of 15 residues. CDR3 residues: CASSLDNVAGNTIYF. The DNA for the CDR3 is TGTGCCAGCAGCTTGGACAATGTCGCTGGAAACACCATATATTTT.

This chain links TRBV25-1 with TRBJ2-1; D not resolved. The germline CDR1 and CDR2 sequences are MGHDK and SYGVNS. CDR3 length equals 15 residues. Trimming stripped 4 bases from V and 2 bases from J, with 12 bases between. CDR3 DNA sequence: TGTGCCAGCAGTGGTCCAGCGCGGCCCTACAATGAGCAGTTCTTC. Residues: CASSGPARPYNEQFF.

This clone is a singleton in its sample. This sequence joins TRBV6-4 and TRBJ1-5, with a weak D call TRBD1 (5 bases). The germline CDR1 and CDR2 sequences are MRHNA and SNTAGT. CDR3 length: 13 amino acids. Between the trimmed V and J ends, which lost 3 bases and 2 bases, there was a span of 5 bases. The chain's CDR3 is CASSEQGNQPQHF. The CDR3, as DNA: TGTGCCAGCAGTGAACAGGGCAATCAGCCCCAGCATTTT.

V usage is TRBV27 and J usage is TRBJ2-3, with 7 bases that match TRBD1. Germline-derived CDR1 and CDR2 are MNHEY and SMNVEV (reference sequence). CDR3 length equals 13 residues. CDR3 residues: CATQGYVADTQYF. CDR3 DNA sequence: TGTGCAACACAGGGGTATGTTGCAGATACGCAGTATTTT.

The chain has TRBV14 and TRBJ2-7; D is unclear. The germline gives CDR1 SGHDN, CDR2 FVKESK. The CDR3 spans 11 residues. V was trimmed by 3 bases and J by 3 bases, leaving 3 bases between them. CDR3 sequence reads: CASSHNYEQYF. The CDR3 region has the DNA TGTGCCAGCAGCCATAACTACGAGCAGTACTTC.